These 18 T cell receptor beta chains were all obtained from the same sample, sequenced in a study of CXCR3-negative and CXCR3-positive naive CD8 T cells. Via 5' RACE with UMI labels, TRB cDNA libraries were prepared. Using the 5' RACE reads, TCRdb records one entry per CDR3 protein without DNA. Here the sample table reports 150,000 or so distinct CDR3 sequences. Sequencing was performed on naive CXCR3- CD8+ T cells from blood. Subset in this sample: CD45RO-CCR7+CD27+CD95- naive CD8+ T cells lacking CXCR3 (TNR3-). These receptor sequences come from a human donor in good health. Some clones in this sample may be carry-over from other donors' samples.

The V and J genes are TRBV18 and TRBJ2-1; TCRdb picks TRBD1, but there is no DNA to check that call. The CDR3 extends over 16 amino acids. Per the germline V gene, CDR1 is KGHSH and CDR2 is LQKENI. CDR3: CASSPGGGAKFDEQFF.

The V call is TRBV29-1, the J call TRBJ2-7; absent DNA, TCRdb's TRBD1 call cannot be checked. CDR1 SQVTM and CDR2 ANQGSEA come from the germline V gene. The CDR3 consists of 14 residues. CDR3 sequence reads: CSAYGTGSSYEQYF.

The chain has TRBV15 and TRBJ1-4; there is no DNA to check the TCRdb D call of TRBD1. This CDR3 spans 16 amino acids. Germline-derived CDR1 and CDR2 are LNHNV and YYDKDF (reference sequence). CDR3 region: CATSHFPEATNEKLFF.

The rearrangement uses TRBV7-8 and TRBJ2-2; TCRdb's D gene call, TRBD1, goes unchecked for lack of DNA. Germline V gene sequence: CDR1 SGHVS, CDR2 FQNEAQ. This CDR3 spans 16 amino acids. CDR3 in amino acids: CASSLVPGTNTGELFF.

This sequence joins TRBV5-1 and TRBJ2-7; TCRdb's D call, TRBD1, is unchecked because there is no DNA. This CDR3 is 14 amino acids long. Looked up from germline, CDR1 is SGHRS and CDR2 is YFSETQ. CDR3 sequence reads: CASSSGQGAVEQYF.

The genes are TRBV23-1 and TRBJ2-7. TRBV23-1 is placed among ORFs of uncertain function. This CDR3 spans 12 amino acids. CDR3 sequence reads: CASSVGRYEQYF.

CDR3 loop: CASSLFGGAAYNEQFF. The chain recombines TRBV5-5 with TRBJ2-1. Looked up from germline, CDR1 is SGHKS and CDR2 is YYEKEE (reference sequence). The CDR3 totals 16 residues.

The V gene is TRBV28, the J gene TRBJ2-4; TCRdb returns TRBD1, unconfirmable since there is no DNA. The CDR3 totals 12 residues. Germline CDR1 and CDR2: MDHEN and SYDVKM. The CDR3 reads CASNRRENIQYF. Filled out from reference TRBV28 and TRBJ2-4, the complete variable domain reads DVKVTQSSRYLVKRTGEKVFLECVQDMDHENMFWYRQDPGLGLRLIYFSYDVKMKEKGDIPEGYSVSREKKERFSLILESASTNQTSMYLCASNRRENIQYFGAGTRLSVL.

The chain combines TRBV7-2 with TRBJ2-3. This CDR3 is built from 12 residues. Germline V gene sequence: CDR1 SGHTA, CDR2 FQGNSA. The CDR3 here is CASNYGADTQYF.

The rearrangement uses TRBV19 and TRBJ2-3; TCRdb gives TRBD1 as the D gene, but with no DNA this cannot be confirmed. Germline lookup yields CDR1 LNHDA and CDR2 SQIVND (reference sequence). The length of the CDR3 is 15 residues. The CDR3 sequence is CASSIYRGSTDTQYF.

The chain employs TRBV2 and TRBJ1-1; TCRdb proposes TRBD1, but this gene call is untestable without DNA. CDR3 length equals 15 residues. Germline loops: CDR1 SNHLY, CDR2 FYNNEI. Here the CDR3 reads CASRDLDRTNTEAFF.

The V and J genes are TRBV29-1 and TRBJ2-1; TCRdb names TRBD2, which stays unverified in the absence of DNA. Germline CDR1 reads SQVTM; CDR2 reads ANQGSEA. The CDR3 length is 15 residues. Here the CDR3 reads CSVDGLAGGWKEQFF.

The chain couples TRBV28 to TRBJ2-3; absent DNA, TCRdb's TRBD1 call cannot be checked. CDR1 MDHEN and CDR2 SYDVKM come from the germline V gene. The CDR3 contains 15 residues. Here the CDR3 reads CASSFEADREDTQYF.

The chain employs TRBV29-1 and TRBJ2-2. The CDR3 is made up of 14 amino acids. Per germline, CDR1 SQVTM and CDR2 ANQGSEA. The CDR3 reads CSAPTGANTGELFF.

The CDR3 region is CASSTGGNNEQFF. The V and J genes are TRBV6-5 and TRBJ2-1; no DNA is available, so the TRBD2 call from TCRdb remains unchecked. The germline gives CDR1 MNHEY, CDR2 SVGAGI. The CDR3 has 13 residues.

The chain couples TRBV13 to TRBJ2-3. Looked up from germline, CDR1 is PRHDT and CDR2 is FYEKMQ (reference sequence). The CDR3 totals 18 residues. This CDR3 is CASSLRTGTRIHTDTQYF.

This chain links TRBV29-1 with TRBJ1-1; TCRdb selects TRBD1, and the lack of DNA leaves this call unchecked. The V gene's germline CDR1 is SQVTM and CDR2 ANQGSEA. The CDR3 totals 12 residues. The CDR3 loop is CSALTSNTEAFF.

The rearrangement links TRBV15 to TRBJ2-7; the TCRdb call, TRBD1, lacks DNA for checking. The length of the CDR3 is 16 residues. The V gene's germline CDR1 is LNHNV and CDR2 YYDKDF (reference sequence). CDR3 sequence: CATSRTRPGTVYEQYF.